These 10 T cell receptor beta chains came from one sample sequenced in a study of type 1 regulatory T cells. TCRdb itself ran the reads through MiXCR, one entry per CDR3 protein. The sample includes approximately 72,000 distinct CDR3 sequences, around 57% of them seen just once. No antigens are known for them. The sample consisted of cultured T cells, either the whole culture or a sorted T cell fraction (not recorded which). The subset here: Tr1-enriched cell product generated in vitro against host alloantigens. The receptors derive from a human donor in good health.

CDR3 in DNA: TGCAGTGCGGGGGGGTCTACCGGGGGGCAGACAGATACGCAGTATTTT. Its protein product is CSAGGSTGGQTDTQYF. The chain links TRBV20-1 to TRBJ2-3, with a tentative D call TRBD2 (7 bases). Trimming took 6 bases from V and 3 from J, leaving 22 bases between them. The germline V gene has CDR1 DFQATT and CDR2 SNEGSKA (reference sequence). The CDR3 runs 16 residues.

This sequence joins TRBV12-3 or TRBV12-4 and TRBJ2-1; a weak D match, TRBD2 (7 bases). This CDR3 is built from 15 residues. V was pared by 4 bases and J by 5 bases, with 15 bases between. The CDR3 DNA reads TGTGCCAGCAGTTCCGTTGGGGGGGCCCACAATGAGCAGTTCTTC. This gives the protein CASSSVGGAHNEQFF.

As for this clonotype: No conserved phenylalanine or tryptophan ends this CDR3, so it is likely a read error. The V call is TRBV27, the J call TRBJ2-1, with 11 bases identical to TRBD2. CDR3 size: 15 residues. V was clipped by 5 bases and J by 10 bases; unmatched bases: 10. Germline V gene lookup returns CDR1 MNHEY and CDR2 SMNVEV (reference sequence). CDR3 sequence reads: CASSLLAGVNSEQFI. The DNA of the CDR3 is TGTGCCAGCAGTCTACTAGCGGGAGTGAACAGCGAGCAGTTCATC.

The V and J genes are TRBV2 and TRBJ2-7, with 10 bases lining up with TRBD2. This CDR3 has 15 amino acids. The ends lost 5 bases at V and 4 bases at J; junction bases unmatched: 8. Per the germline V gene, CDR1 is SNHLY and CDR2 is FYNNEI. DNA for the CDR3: TGTGCCAGCAGTAGGCCTAGCGGGAGTTGGTACGAGCAGTACTTC. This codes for CASSRPSGSWYEQYF.

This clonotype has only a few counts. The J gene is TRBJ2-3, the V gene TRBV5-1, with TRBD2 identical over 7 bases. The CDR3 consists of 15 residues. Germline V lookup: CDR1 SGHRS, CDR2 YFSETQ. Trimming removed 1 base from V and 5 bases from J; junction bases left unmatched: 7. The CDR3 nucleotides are TGCGCCAGCAGCTTGTACGGCGGGAGAGTAGATACGCAGTATTTT. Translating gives CASSLYGGRVDTQYF.

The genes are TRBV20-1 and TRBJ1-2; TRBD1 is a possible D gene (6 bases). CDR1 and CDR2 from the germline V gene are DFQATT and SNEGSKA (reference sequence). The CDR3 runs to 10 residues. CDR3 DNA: TGCGGGGCCCGGGGGCCTGGCTACACCTTC. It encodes CGARGPGYTF.

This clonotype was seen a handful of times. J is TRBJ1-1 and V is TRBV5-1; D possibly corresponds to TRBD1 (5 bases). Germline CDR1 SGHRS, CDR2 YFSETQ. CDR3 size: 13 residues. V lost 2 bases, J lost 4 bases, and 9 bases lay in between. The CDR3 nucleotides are TGCGCCAGCAGCTTTATGGGGGGCACTGAAGCTTTCTTT. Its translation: CASSFMGGTEAFF.

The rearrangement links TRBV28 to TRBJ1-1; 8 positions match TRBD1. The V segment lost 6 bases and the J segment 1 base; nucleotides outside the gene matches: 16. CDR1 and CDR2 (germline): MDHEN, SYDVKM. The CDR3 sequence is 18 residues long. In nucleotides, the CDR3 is TGTGCCAGCAGCCGAGACAGGGGCCAAACTCTCAGGAACACTGAAGCTTTCTTT. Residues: CASSRDRGQTLRNTEAFF.

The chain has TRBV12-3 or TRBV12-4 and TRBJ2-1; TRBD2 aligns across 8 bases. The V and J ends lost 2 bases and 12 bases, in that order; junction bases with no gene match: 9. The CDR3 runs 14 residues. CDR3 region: CASSLLDGRAGQFF. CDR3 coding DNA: TGTGCCAGCAGTTTATTAGACGGGAGGGCCGGGCAGTTCTTC.

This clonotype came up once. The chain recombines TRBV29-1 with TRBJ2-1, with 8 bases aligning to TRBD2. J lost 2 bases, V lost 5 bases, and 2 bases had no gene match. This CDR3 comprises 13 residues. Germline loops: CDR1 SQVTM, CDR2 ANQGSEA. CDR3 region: CSVFSGTYNEQFF. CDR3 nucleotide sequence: TGCAGCGTTTTTAGCGGGACCTACAATGAGCAGTTCTTC.